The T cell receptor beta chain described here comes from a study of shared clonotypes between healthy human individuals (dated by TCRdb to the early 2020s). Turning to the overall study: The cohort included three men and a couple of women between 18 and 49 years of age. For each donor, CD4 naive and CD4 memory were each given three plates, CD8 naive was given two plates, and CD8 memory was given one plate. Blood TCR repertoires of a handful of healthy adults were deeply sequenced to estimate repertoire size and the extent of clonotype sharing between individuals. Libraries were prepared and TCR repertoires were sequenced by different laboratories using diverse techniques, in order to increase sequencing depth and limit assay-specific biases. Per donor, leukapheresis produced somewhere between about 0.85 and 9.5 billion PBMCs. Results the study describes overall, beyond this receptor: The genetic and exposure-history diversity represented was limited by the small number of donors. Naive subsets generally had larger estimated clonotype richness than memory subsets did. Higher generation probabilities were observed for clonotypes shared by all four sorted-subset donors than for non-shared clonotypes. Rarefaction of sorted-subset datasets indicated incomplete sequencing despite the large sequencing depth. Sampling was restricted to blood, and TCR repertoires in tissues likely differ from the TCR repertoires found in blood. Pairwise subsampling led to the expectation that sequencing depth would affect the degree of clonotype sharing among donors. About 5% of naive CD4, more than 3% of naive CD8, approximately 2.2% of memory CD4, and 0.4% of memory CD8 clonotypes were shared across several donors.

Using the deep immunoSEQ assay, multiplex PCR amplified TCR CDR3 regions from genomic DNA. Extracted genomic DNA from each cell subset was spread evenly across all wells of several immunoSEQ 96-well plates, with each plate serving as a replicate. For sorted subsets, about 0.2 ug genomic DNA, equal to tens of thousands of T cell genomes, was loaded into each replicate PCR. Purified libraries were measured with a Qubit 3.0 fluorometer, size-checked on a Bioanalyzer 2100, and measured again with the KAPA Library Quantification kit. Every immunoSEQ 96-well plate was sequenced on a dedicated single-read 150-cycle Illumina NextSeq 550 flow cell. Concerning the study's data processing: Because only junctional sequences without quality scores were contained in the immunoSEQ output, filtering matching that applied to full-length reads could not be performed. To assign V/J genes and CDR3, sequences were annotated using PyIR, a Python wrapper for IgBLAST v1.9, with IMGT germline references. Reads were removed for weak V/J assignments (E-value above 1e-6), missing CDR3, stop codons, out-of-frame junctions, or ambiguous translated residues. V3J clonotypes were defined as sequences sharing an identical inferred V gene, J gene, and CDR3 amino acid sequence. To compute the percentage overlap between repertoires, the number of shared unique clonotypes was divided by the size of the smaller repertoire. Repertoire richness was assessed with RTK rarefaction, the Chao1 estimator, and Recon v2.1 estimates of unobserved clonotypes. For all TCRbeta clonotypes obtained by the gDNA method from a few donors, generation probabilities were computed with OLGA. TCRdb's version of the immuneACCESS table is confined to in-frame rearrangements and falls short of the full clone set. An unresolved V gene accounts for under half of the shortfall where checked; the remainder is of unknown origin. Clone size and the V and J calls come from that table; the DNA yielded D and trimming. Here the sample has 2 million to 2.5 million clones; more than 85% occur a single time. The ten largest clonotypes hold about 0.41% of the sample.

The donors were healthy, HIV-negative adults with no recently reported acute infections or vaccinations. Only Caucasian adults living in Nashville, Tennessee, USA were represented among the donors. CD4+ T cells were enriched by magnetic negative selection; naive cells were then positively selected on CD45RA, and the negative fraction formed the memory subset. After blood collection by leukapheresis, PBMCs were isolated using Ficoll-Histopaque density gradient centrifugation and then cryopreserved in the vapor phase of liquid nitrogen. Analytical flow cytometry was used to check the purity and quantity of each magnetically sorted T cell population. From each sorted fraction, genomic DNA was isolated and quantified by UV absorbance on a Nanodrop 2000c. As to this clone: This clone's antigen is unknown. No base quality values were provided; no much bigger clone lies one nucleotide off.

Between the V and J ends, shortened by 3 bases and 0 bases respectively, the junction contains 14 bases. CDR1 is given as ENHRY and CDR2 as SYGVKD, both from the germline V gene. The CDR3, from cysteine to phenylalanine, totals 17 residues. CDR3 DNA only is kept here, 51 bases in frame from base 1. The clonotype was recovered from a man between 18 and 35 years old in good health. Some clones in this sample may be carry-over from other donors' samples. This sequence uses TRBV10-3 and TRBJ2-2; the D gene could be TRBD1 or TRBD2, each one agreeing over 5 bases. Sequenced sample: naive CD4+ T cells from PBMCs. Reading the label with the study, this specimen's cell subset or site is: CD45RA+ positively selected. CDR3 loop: CAISDSVGGANTGELFF. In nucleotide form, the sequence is TGTGCCATCAGTGATTCGGTTGGGGGAGCGAACACCGGGGAGCTGTTTTTT.